This T cell receptor beta chain was identified during a study of OX40 agonist ivuxolimab in advanced cancers. TCRdb's copy holds only in-frame clones and misses some; the assay was immunoSEQ multiplex PCR. Of tens of thousands of clones in the sample, about 84% are singletons; the top ten hold 5%. The sample holds a few counts of this clone. CDR1 and CDR2 from the germline V gene are SGHNT and YYREEE (reference sequence). The CDR3 extends over 13 amino acids. The ends were cut back, 3 bases at V and 4 bases at J, with 10 bases in the middle. The sample was CD4+ or CD8+ T cells sorted from blood, taken in a trial of the OX40 agonist ivuxolimab. The receptor comes from an adult with an advanced solid tumor such as melanoma, head and neck, liver or kidney cancer. The chain links TRBV5-4 to TRBJ1-2, with D perhaps TRBD1 (6 bases). The CDR3 reads CASSSGQRYGYTF. The CDR3 DNA reads as TGTGCCAGCAGCTCAGGACAGCGCTATGGCTACACCTTC.